This entry is about one TCR beta chain. Its target is unknown. V lost 6 bases, J lost 8 bases, and 8 bases lay in between. This CDR3 comprises 11 residues. Germline loops: CDR1 SGHAT, CDR2 FQNNGV. The data belong to a study of cytomegalovirus exposure and HLA in healthy donors. Study-wide results and limits: Later analysis identified several of the most significant clusters that appeared linked to common viral pathogens. Reports indicate that TCR beta sequences accurately predicted the HLA-A and HLA-B alleles of most subjects. Cytomegalovirus association was assigned to about 150 TCR beta chains.

PCR amplification relied on 60 Vbeta primers (plus 13 Jbeta primers). Libraries were prepared by immunoSEQ multiplex PCR; TCRdb keeps only in-frame clonotypes and omits some of them. This repertoire shows about 200,000 clones, 70% to 90% found once; its top ten account for around 0.3%. The chain employs TRBV11-2 and TRBJ2-1, with D unresolved. Sequencing was done on a sample of PBMCs. The sequence was obtained from a woman in her thirties in good health and CMV-seronegative. The CDR3 protein is CASRVSDEQFF. The CDR3 nucleotides read TGTGCCAGCAGGGTCAGCGATGAGCAGTTCTTC.